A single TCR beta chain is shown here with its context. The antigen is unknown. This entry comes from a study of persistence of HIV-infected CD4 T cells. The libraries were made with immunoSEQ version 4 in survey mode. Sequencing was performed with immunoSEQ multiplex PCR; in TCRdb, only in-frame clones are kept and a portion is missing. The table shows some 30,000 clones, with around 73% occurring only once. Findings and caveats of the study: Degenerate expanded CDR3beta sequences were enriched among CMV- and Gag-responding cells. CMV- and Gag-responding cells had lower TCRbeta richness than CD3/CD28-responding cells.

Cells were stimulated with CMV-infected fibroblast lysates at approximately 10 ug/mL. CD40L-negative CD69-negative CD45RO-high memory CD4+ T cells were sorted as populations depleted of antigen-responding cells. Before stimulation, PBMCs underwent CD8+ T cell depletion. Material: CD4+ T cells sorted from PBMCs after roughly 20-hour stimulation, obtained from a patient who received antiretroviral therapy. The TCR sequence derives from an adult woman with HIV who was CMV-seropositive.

The CDR3 nucleotides are TGTGCCAGCAGCCCCAGACTAGCGGGGATCGGCCATGAGCAGTTCTTC. This sequence encodes CASSPRLAGIGHEQFF. This rearrangement joins TRBV5-4 to TRBJ2-1; 11 bases agree with TRBD2. Trimming took 4 bases from V and 8 from J; bases not matched to a gene: 11. The CDR3 loop spans 16 amino acids. Germline V gene data show CDR1 as SGHNT and CDR2 as YYREEE (reference sequence).